This T cell receptor (beta chain) was found in a study of T-cell memory formation after mild COVID-19. Overall study results and limits: Clones that contracted from day 15 to 85 were balanced CD4/CD8, while later expanders leaned CD4+. In pre-infection memory, a portion of responding clones appeared, which suggested that cross-reactive memory joined.

The CDR3 is made up of 15 amino acids. Germline V gene data show CDR1 as SGHVS and CDR2 as FQNEAQ. Germline trimming cut 5 bases from V and 1 base from J; bases unmatched to any gene: 5. TCRdb processed the 5' RACE reads anew with MiXCR; each CDR3 protein has one entry. The table includes about 560,000 distinct CDR3 sequences, approximately 19% detected once. As concerns this clonotype: Its cognate antigen is unknown.

The V and J genes are TRBV7-8 and TRBJ2-1; 7 bases agree with TRBD2. The sample comprised PBMCs or a T cell subset sorted from them (not recorded which). The receptor's source is an adult woman who had mild COVID-19 (a few samples of this study predate the infection). Cell type and time point are not known. The DNA for the CDR3 is TGTGCCAGCAGCAAAGGACTAGGTTCCTACAATGAGCAGTTCTTC. This translates into CASSKGLGSYNEQFF.